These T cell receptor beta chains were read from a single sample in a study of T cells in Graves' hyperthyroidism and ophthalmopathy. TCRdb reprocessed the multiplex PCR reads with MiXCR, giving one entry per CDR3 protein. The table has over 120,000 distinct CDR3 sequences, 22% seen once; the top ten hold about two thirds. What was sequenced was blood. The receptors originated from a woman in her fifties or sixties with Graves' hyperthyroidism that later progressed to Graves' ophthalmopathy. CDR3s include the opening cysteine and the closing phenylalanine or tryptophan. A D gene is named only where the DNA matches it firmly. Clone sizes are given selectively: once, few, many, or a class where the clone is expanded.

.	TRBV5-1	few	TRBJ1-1	CASTFGGGLGTEAFF	TGCGCCAGCACCTTCGGGGGGGGGTTAGGCACTGAAGCTTTCTTT
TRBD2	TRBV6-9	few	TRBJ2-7	CASSYHTGGGYEQYF	TGTGCCAGCAGTTACCATACGGGAGGGGGCTACGAGCAGTACTTC
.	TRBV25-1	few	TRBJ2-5	CASSDWQQETQYF	TGTGCCAGCAGTGATTGGCAGCAAGAGACCCAGTACTTC
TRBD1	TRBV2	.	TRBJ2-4	CASRGDSSKNIQYF	TGTGCCAGCAGGGGGGACAGTTCCAAAAACATTCAGTACTTC
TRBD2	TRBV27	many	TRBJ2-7	CASSLVSGSSYEQYF	TGTGCCAGCAGTTTGGTGAGCGGGAGCTCCTACGAGCAGTACTTC
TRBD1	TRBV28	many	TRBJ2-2	CASRLDRDGELFF	TGTGCCAGCAGGCTGGACAGGGACGGGGAGCTGTTTTTT
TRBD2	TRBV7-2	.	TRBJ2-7	CASSPPLAGVHPRGEQYF	TGTGCCAGCAGCCCGCCACTAGCGGGAGTCCATCCTAGGGGCGAGCAGTACTTC
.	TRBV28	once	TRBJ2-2	CASTGVLGGELFF	TGTGCCAGCACTGGAGTGCTGGGCGGGGAGCTGTTTTTT
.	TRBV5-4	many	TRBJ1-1	CASSRPVTNEAFF	TGTGCCAGCAGCCGACCGGTAACAAATGAAGCTTTCTTT
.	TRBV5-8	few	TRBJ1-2	CASSFAGEGGYTF	TGTGCCAGCAGCTTCGCAGGGGAAGGTGGCTACACCTTC
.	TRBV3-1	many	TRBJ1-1	CASSSGLSNTEAFF	TGTGCCAGCAGCTCGGGACTTTCGAACACTGAAGCTTTCTTT
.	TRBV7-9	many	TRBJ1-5	CASSPDGLGNQPQHF	TGTGCCAGCAGCCCGGACGGCTTGGGGAATCAGCCCCAGCATTTT
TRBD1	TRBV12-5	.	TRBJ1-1	CASGLSTGEVFNAEAFF	TGTGCTAGTGGTTTGTCCACAGGGGAAGTTTTCAACGCTGAAGCTTTCTTT
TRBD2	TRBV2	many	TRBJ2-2	CASSELAGGPNTGELFF	TGTGCCAGCAGTGAACTAGCGGGAGGGCCGAACACCGGGGAGCTGTTTTTT
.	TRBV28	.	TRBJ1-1	CASSLPTDGNTEAFF	TGTGCCAGCAGTTTACCTACAGACGGGAACACTGAAGCTTTCTTT
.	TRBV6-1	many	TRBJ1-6	CASTIGSGFRSPLHF	TGTGCCAGCACTATCGGCTCGGGGTTCCGTTCACCCCTCCACTTT
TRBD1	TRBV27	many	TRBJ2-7	CASSPQTGSYEQYF	TGTGCCAGCAGTCCCCAGACAGGGTCCTACGAGCAGTACTTC
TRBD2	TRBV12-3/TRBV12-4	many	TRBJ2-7	CASSPRRLVAGGSSYEQYF	TGTGCCAGCAGTCCCAGACGGTTGGTAGCGGGAGGCAGCTCCTACGAGCAGTACTTC
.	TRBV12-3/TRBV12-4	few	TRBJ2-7	CASKGGLASEQYF	TGTGCCAGCAAGGGGGGGCTAGCGTCCGAGCAGTACTTC
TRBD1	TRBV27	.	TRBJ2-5	CASSLLGQQETQYF	TGTGCCAGCAGTTTATTGGGACAGCAAGAGACCCAGTACTTC
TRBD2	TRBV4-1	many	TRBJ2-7	CASSRGTSGRWTYEQYF	TGCGCCAGCAGCCGCGGGACTAGCGGGAGGTGGACCTACGAGCAGTACTTC